This is a list of T cell receptor beta chains from one sample in a study of T cells in Graves' hyperthyroidism and ophthalmopathy. One entry per CDR3 protein, called by TCRdb with MiXCR from the multiplex PCR reads. The sample has about 590,000 distinct CDR3 sequences; approximately 14% are singletons. The sequenced sample was blood. The receptors originated from a woman aged 30 to 39 with Graves' hyperthyroidism. CDR3s include the opening cysteine and the closing phenylalanine or tryptophan.

J,length,V,CDR3
TRBJ2-5,14,TRBV7-2,CASSLAIGQETQYF
TRBJ2-1,16,TRBV15,CATSWGQASLGMGQFF
TRBJ1-2,11,TRBV28,CASNGNYGYTF
TRBJ2-1,15,TRBV9,CASSLWTSGYNEQFF
TRBJ1-2,17,TRBV5-1,CASSSPPGQPVYYGYTF
TRBJ1-1,14,TRBV29-1,CSVVDRAAYTEAFF
TRBJ2-2,15,TRBV5-1,CASSSGTKHTGELFF
TRBJ2-7,16,TRBV7-2,CASSALAGGRGGEQYF
TRBJ2-1,17,TRBV28,CASSLSLLATSYNEQFF
TRBJ1-5,14,TRBV18,CASSHNSGEQPRHF
TRBJ1-2,15,TRBV7-2,CASSLLGQGTYGYTF
TRBJ2-6,17,TRBV7-9,CASSSTGGITGANVLTF
TRBJ2-1,16,TRBV5-1,CASSFSSASSYNKQFF
TRBJ2-7,16,TRBV6-6,CASSYSDQWEGYEQYF
TRBJ1-5,13,TRBV7-9,CASSLGGPQPQHF